These 8 T cell receptor beta chains share one sample of origin, sequenced in a study of cytomegalovirus exposure and HLA in healthy donors. With 60 Vbeta and 13 Jbeta primers, the PCR was carried out. Profiling relied on immunoSEQ multiplex PCR, and the TCRdb table lists in-frame clones only, not all of them. This repertoire shows about 180,000 clones, more than 75% found once; its top ten account for under 2.5%. Sequenced input: PBMCs. The receptors originated from a woman aged 25 to 39 in good health and CMV-seropositive.

V usage is TRBV4-3 and J usage is TRBJ2-5, with 10 nucleotides matching TRBD2. V was pared by 2 bases and J by 5 bases, with 5 bases of the junction left unmatched. In germline, CDR1 is LGHNA, CDR2 YSLEER. The CDR3 has 15 residues. CDR3 protein: CASSQLSGGAETQYF. The CDR3 coding sequence is TGCGCCAGCAGCCAACTAAGCGGGGGGGCGGAGACCCAGTACTTC.

This chain's CDR3 is CASSLGAGGVNYGYTF. DNA of the CDR3: TGTGCCAGCAGCTTAGGTGCCGGGGGAGTTAACTATGGCTACACCTTC. This chain connects TRBV7-8 to TRBJ1-2; D possibly corresponds to TRBD1 (5 bases). The V gene's germline CDR1 is SGHVS and CDR2 FQNEAQ. CDR3 length: 16 amino acids. Trimming stripped 1 base from V and 1 base from J, with 13 bases between.

The J gene is TRBJ1-4, the V gene TRBV18, with D unresolved. The length of the CDR3 is 13 residues. Per germline, CDR1 KGHSH and CDR2 LQKENI. V dropped 3 bases and J dropped 8 bases, with 10 bases sitting between them. The CDR3 DNA follows: TGTGCCAGCTCACCCCCGGTTCGGGAAAAACTGTTTTTT. Encoded protein: CASSPPVREKLFF.

This rearrangement joins TRBV5-1 to TRBJ1-2; 7 nucleotides line up with TRBD1. The trim removed 0 bases at V and 1 base at J, leaving 3 bases unmatched. The length of the CDR3 is 15 residues. The germline gives CDR1 SGHRS, CDR2 YFSETQ. CDR3 in DNA: TGCGCCAGCAGCTTGGGCCAGGGGGATAACTATGGCTACACCTTC. It translates to CASSLGQGDNYGYTF.

This clone has just a few counts. The rearrangement joins TRBV6-5 to TRBJ2-1, with TRBD2 matching over 11 bases. Germline V CDR1 and CDR2: MNHEY, SVGAGI. The V and J ends lost 5 bases and 3 bases, in that order; junction bases with no gene match: 3. The CDR3 contains 15 residues. This CDR3 is CASSTLAGDYNEQFF. CDR3 nucleotides: TGTGCCAGCAGTACACTAGCGGGGGACTACAATGAGCAGTTCTTC.

This rearrangement joins TRBV6-5 to TRBJ2-1; 9 bases align to TRBD2. Looked up from germline, CDR1 is MNHEY and CDR2 is SVGAGI. This CDR3 comprises 15 residues. The J segment lost 7 bases and the V segment lost 7 bases, leaving 11 bases of the junction unmatched. CDR3 in DNA: TGTGCCAGCATCCCGAAAGCGGGGGGTTGGAATGAGCAGTTCTTC. It codes for CASIPKAGGWNEQFF.

This chain joins TRBV5-4 and TRBJ1-1; D is possibly TRBD1 (5 bases). Germline loops: CDR1 SGHNT, CDR2 YYREEE (reference sequence). The CDR3 totals 14 residues. Trimming pared 4 bases from V and 4 bases from J, leaving 14 bases between. CDR3 nucleotide sequence: TGTGCCAGCAGCCGCATCGGGGGGACCACTGAAGCTTTCTTT. It translates to CASSRIGGTTEAFF.

The chain links TRBV4-1 to TRBJ2-3; possibly TRBD1 for D (7 bases). The CDR3 loop spans 16 amino acids. In germline, CDR1 is MGHRA, CDR2 YSYEKL. V was pared by 8 bases and J by 4 bases, with 22 bases between. CDR3 in DNA: TGCGCCAGCGGAAGGACAGGCGTTCCTAGCGCAGATACGCAGTATTTT. Translation: CASGRTGVPSADTQYF.